This T cell receptor (beta chain) was retrieved from a study of beta chain features in type 1 diabetes. This clone has a handful of counts. Germline V gene lookup returns CDR1 SEHNR and CDR2 FQNEAQ (reference sequence). Unmatched junction bases numbered 9, after V lost 5 bases and J lost 3 bases. This CDR3 comprises 16 residues. It was via CD45RO/CCR7/CD25/CD127/CD95/CD27 that CD4+ naive, central memory, regulatory and stem cell-like memory cells were sorted. Each of the sorted populations had a purity greater than 98%. Expressed TCRB transcripts were sequenced after all isolated RNA was converted to cDNA. Here immunoSEQ multiplex PCR was the method, and the copy in TCRdb shows in-frame clones only, minus some. The data show roughly 300,000 clones, 14% seen once.

The rearrangement joins TRBV7-9 to TRBJ2-5, with 10 bases lining up with TRBD1. Sequencing input: central memory CD4+ T cells from blood. The source of this sequence is a man younger than 40 in good health. CDR3 coding DNA: TGTGCCAGCAGCCCGCCGCTCGGGACAGGGGAAGAGACCCAGTACTTC. Translating it yields CASSPPLGTGEETQYF.